This TCR beta chain comes out of a study of CD8 T cells in Susac syndrome. Overall study findings and caveats: The TCR sequencing and HLA analysis in the study involved a relatively small number of individuals, as the study acknowledged.

For this clonotype: The antigen is undetermined.

cDNA came from roughly 0.5 to 1 ug RNA primed by random hexamers. TCRdb used MiXCR to reprocess the immunoSEQ multiplex PCR reads, holding one entry per CDR3 protein. The sample has about 210,000 distinct CDR3 sequences, 85% to 95% seen once. Per germline, CDR1 MNHEY and CDR2 SMNVEV (reference sequence). The CDR3 totals 19 residues. Trimming at V came to 7 bases and at J to 2 bases, leaving 19 bases not matched to a gene. TEMRA cells were FACS-enriched, with CD8+ and CD4+ T cells isolated negatively. This sequence originates from a human donor with Susac syndrome. The specimen was CD4+ T cells from PBMCs. The J gene is TRBJ1-1, the V gene TRBV27; TRBD1 agrees at 10 bases. CDR3 bases: TGTGCCAGCAAACCAAATCGCGGGACGGAGACAGGGGGCAACACTGAAGCTTTCTTT. It encodes CASKPNRGTETGGNTEAFF.